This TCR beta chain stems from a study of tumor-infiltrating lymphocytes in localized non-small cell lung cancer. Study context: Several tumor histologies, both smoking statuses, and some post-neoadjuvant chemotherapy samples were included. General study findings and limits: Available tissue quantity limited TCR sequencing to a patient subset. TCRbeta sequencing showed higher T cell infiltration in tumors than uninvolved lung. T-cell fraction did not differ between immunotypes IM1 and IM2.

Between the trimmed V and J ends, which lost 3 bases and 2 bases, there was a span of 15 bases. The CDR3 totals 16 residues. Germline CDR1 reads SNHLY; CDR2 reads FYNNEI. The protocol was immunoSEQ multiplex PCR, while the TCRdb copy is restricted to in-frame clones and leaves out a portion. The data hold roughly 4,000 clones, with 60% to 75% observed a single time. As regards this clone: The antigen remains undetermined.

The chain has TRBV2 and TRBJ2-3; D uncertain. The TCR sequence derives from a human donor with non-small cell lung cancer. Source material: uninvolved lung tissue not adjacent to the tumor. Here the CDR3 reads CASSDTGRLNTDTQYF. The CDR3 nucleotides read TGTGCCAGCAGTGATACTGGTAGACTTAACACAGATACGCAGTATTTT.